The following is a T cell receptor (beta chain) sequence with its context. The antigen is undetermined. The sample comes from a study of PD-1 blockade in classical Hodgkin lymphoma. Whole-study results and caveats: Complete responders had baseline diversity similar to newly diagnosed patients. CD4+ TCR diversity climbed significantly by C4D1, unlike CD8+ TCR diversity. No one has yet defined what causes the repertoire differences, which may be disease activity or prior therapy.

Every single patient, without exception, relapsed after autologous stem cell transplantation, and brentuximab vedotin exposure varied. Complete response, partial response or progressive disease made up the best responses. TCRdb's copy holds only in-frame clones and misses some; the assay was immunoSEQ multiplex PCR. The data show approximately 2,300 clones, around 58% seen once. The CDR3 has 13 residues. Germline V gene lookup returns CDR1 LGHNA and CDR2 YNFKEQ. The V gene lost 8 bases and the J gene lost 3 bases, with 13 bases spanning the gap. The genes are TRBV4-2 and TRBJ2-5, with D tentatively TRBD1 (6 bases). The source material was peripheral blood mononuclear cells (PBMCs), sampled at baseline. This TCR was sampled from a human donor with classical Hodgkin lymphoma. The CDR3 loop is CASRSQGKETQYF. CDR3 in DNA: TGTGCCAGCCGCTCCCAGGGGAAAGAGACCCAGTACTTC.